Listed below are T cell receptor beta chains from one sample, sequenced in a study of CD8 T cells in ankylosing spondylitis. From the 5' RACE reads, TCRdb called clonotypes with MiXCR, one entry per CDR3 protein. The data show around 130,000 distinct CDR3 sequences, with roughly a tenth seen just once and about 3.6% held by the top ten. The source material was blood, either unsorted or a sorted T cell fraction (not recorded which). The receptors originated from a male donor with ankylosing spondylitis or in good health (not recorded which). CDR3s include the opening cysteine and the closing phenylalanine or tryptophan. Each record gives: J gene, clone size, D gene, V gene, CDR3 DNA, CDR3 protein. The D gene is left open where the match is weak. Expanded clones are given a class, and other clones once, few, many or no size at all.

>TRBJ2-2|NA|NA|TRBV29-1
TGCAGCGTTCGACAAAGGGGTAACACCGGGGAGCTGTTTTTT
CSVRQRGNTGELFF
>TRBJ2-3|many|TRBD2|TRBV20-1
TGCAGTGCAGGGGGTATTACTAGCGGGAGGGCCTCAAATACGCAGTATTTT
CSAGGITSGRASNTQYF
>TRBJ2-1|NA|TRBD2|TRBV7-2
TGTGCCAGCAGCTCTCGATTGGGGGCTAGCGGGTACAATGAGCAGTTCTTC
CASSSRLGASGYNEQFF
>TRBJ2-3|medium-sized|NA|TRBV7-2
TGTGCCAGCACCCCGAGTGGATCGGAAAGCACAGATACGCAGTATTTT
CASTPSGSESTDTQYF
>TRBJ2-7|many|NA|TRBV3-1
TGTGCCAGCAGCCAAGACATAGCGGAGTCATACGAGCAGTACTTC
CASSQDIAESYEQYF
>TRBJ1-5|many|TRBD1|TRBV12-3/TRBV12-4
TGTGCCAGCAGCCCAGGGGGTCTTGGCAATCAGCCCCAGCATTTT
CASSPGGLGNQPQHF
>TRBJ2-1|NA|TRBD2|TRBV7-9
TGTGCCAGCAGCTCTACTAGCGGGAGCTGGGGTGAGCAGTTCTTC
CASSSTSGSWGEQFF
>TRBJ2-1|NA|NA|TRBV12-3/TRBV12-4
TGTGCCAGCAGTCCCCCTAATAAATACAATGAGCAGTTCTTC
CASSPPNKYNEQFF
>TRBJ2-3|NA|NA|TRBV20-1
TGCTGTGCTAGAGGTGGGGCGGTTATTCCCTCCTCAGATACGCAGTATTTT
CCARGGAVIPSSDTQYF
>TRBJ2-1|many|NA|TRBV11-1
TGTGCCAGCAGTCCACGGAGGGTCTCCTACAATGAGCAGTTCTTC
CASSPRRVSYNEQFF
>TRBJ1-2|many|NA|TRBV5-1
TGCGCCAGCAGCTTGGCAAAGGACCCCGACTTCTATGGCTACACCTTC
CASSLAKDPDFYGYTF
>TRBJ1-6|NA|NA|TRBV12-3/TRBV12-4
TGTGCCAGCAGTTTCGGCCCCCTGGACGGACACTATAATTCACCCCTCCACTTT
CASSFGPLDGHYNSPLHF
>TRBJ1-4|few|NA|TRBV7-9
TGTGCCAGCAGCGCCCAAACTAATGAAAAACTGTTTTTT
CASSAQTNEKLFF
>TRBJ2-1|many|NA|TRBV11-2
TGTGCCAGCAGCTCTAGGGGGTCGGGGAGCACATCCTACAATGAGCAGTTCTTC
CASSSRGSGSTSYNEQFF
>TRBJ2-1|NA|TRBD2|TRBV20-1
TGCAGTGAGGAGCGGGAGTACCGCGCGACCTCCTACAATGAGCAGTTCTTC
CSEEREYRATSYNEQFF
>TRBJ1-5|many|TRBD1|TRBV20-1
TGCAGTGCTAGAGATCGGCAGGGGGCAGGCAATCAGCCCCAGCATTTT
CSARDRQGAGNQPQHF
>TRBJ2-7|many|NA|TRBV20-1
TGCAGTACGGGTGGGGGAGTCCCCTCCTACGAGCAGTACTTC
CSTGGGVPSYEQYF
>TRBJ2-1|many|NA|TRBV5-1
TGCGCCAGCAGCTTACCAAGTCAGTTCTTC
CASSLPSQFF
>TRBJ2-4|many|TRBD1|TRBV24-1
TGTGCCACCAGTACGCAGGGGGCAGAAAACATTCAGTACTTC
CATSTQGAENIQYF
>TRBJ2-7|many|TRBD1|TRBV6-1
TGTGCCAGCAGGGGACAGGGCCGCTACGAGCAGTACTTC
CASRGQGRYEQYF
>TRBJ2-5|many|NA|TRBV29-1
TGCAGCGTTGATGTCCGACTCGGAGAGACCCAGTACTTC
CSVDVRLGETQYF
>TRBJ1-4|many|TRBD1|TRBV7-2
TGTGCCAGCAGCTCCGGGACAGGTTACAATGAAAAACTGTTTTTT
CASSSGTGYNEKLFF
>TRBJ2-1|NA|TRBD2|TRBV4-2
TGTGCCAGCAGCCAGGCCGGGGGAGGGCCTTATGAGCAGTTCTTC
CASSQAGGGPYEQFF
>TRBJ2-1|many|NA|TRBV7-9
TGTGCCAGCAGCTTCGTGGGGAATGAGCAGTTCTTC
CASSFVGNEQFF
>TRBJ2-7|NA|TRBD2|TRBV6-1
TGTGCCAGCAGCAGACTAGCGGGATCCTACGAGCAGTACTTC
CASSRLAGSYEQYF
>TRBJ1-1|NA|NA|TRBV5-1
TGCGCCAGCAGCCCCATTATGAACACTGAAGCTTTCTTT
CASSPIMNTEAFF
>TRBJ2-1|many|TRBD2|TRBV11-3
TGTGCCAGCAGCTTAGGGATACAGACTAGCGGGACCGATGAGCAGTTCTTC
CASSLGIQTSGTDEQFF
>TRBJ2-3|many|TRBD1|TRBV7-6
TGTGCCAGCAGCCCCCGGACAGGGAGGACAGATACGCAGTATTTT
CASSPRTGRTDTQYF
>TRBJ1-5|few|NA|TRBV5-6
TGTGCCAGCAGCTGGGGGACCGATCAGCCCCAGCATTTT
CASSWGTDQPQHF
>TRBJ2-3|few|NA|TRBV29-1
TGCAGCGTTGGAGGGGGTGATGGCGCAGATACGCAGTATTTT
CSVGGGDGADTQYF
>TRBJ1-1|many|TRBD1|TRBV12-3/TRBV12-4
TGTGCCAGCAGCAGACAGGGAACTGAAGCTTTCTTT
CASSRQGTEAFF
>TRBJ2-7|NA|TRBD1|TRBV2
TGTGCCAGCAGTGCCCCCGGGACAGGGGTCCACGAGCAGTACTTC
CASSAPGTGVHEQYF
>TRBJ2-1|many|NA|TRBV20-1
TGCAGTGCGGAAAGGGGGACCAGCTCCTACAATGAGCAGTTCTTC
CSAERGTSSYNEQFF
>TRBJ2-7|many|NA|TRBV7-3
TGTGCCAGCAGACTAGACAGAGAGCCCTCCTACGAGCAGTACTTC
CASRLDREPSYEQYF
>TRBJ2-1|many|NA|TRBV5-1
TGCGCCAGCAGCTTGGGAGACTATGAGCAGTTCTTC
CASSLGDYEQFF
>TRBJ2-3|few|NA|TRBV11-3
TGTGCCAGCAGCACAACCGGGACGGGGCGGGATACGCAGTATTTT
CASSTTGTGRDTQYF